This T cell receptor beta chain emerged from a study of blood T cell repertoires in COVID-19. Study context: In each case, the material was cDNA or gDNA derived from T cells, B-cell-depleted T cells, or PBMCs.

Clones were sequenced by immunoSEQ multiplex PCR, and TCRdb holds only the in-frame ones, with some missing. The data show 130,000 to 150,000 clones, about 85% seen once. Between the trimmed V and J ends, which lost 0 bases and 7 bases, there was a span of 18 bases. Per germline, CDR1 LGHDT and CDR2 YNNKEL (reference sequence). The CDR3 is made up of 16 amino acids. The genes are TRBV3-1 (or the pseudogene TRBV3-2) and TRBJ2-5; possibly TRBD2 for D (7 bases). The sample taken for sequencing was peripheral blood. The sequence derives from a middle-aged woman with active or convalescent COVID-19. The CDR3 nucleotides read TGTGCCAGCAGCCAAGATCGGACTAGGGGGGGAGGGACCCAGTACTTC. Translating it yields CASSQDRTRGGGTQYF.